The source of this T cell receptor (beta chain) is a study of cytomegalovirus exposure and HLA in healthy donors (dated by TCRdb to about 2017). As for the study more broadly: An earlier analysis of about 560 of the donors reported about 260 Gb of sequence data and about 120 million unique TCR beta sequences obtained from around 190 million T cells. An early release covering roughly 640 HLA-typed donors comprised about 290 gigabases of sequencing data and approximately 80 million unique TCR sequences. The genetic ancestry cluster associated with self-reported Caucasian donors included 81% of the approximately 410 genotyped donors. The study aimed to test whether cataloging public T cell receptors could reveal signatures of past pathogen exposure. The study used immunosequencing to profile the T cell repertoires of more than 650 subjects and linked those repertoires to cytomegalovirus serostatus. Along with the approximately 650-subject first cohort, a separate validation cohort of over a hundred different subjects was used. To predict cytomegalovirus infection status, the study brought together high-throughput TCR immunosequencing, statistical association of individual TCRs with disease status, and machine learning. A later analysis re-examined previously published TCR beta repertoires from roughly 650 donors and added high-resolution HLA genotyping to investigate patterns of TCR occurrence. Rather than using new phenotypic data, the later analysis identified candidate immune exposures from TCR beta sequences and from how often those sequences occurred across donors. To decide whether each TCR beta V gene segment behaved as functional or pseudogenic, an earlier analysis of some 600 of the donors relied on high-throughput TCR beta sequencing. Donor age, sex, ethnicity and CMV serostatus were collected together with the repertoire data. A later genetic analysis used genome-wide SNP genotypes for about 60% of the roughly 670 donors, treating that subset as a discovery cohort. Every discovery cohort repertoire had been produced on one sequencing platform. Class I and class II HLA loci were covered by the typing at four-digit resolution. Typing coverage differed by locus: A, B, C, DRB1 and DQB1 were typed in roughly 620-640 donors, DQA1 in about 510, DPA1 in around 600, and DPB1 in just under 490. Roughly five DR-DQ haplotypes were handled as single units for association and clustering, since linkage in the cohort was strong. Among some 400 genotyped donors of the cohort, an average of roughly 230,000 unique TCR beta nucleotide sequences was sequenced per donor, of which 15% to 20% were non-productive. Findings and caveats that apply to the study as a whole: When HLA alleles, especially DR and DQ, strongly co-occurred, TCR associations were difficult to assign to individual alleles. A further reported finding was that TCR beta sequences accurately predicted the HLA-A and HLA-B alleles for most subjects in the first cohort. In a later analysis, around 17,000 TCR beta sequences were associated with specific HLA alleles at a false discovery rate of 0.05. In a later analysis, several top co-occurrence clusters were reported to appear linked to parvovirus B19, influenza, CMV and Epstein-Barr virus. In both the original and validation cohorts, the classifier was reported to diagnose cytomegalovirus status with high specificity and sensitivity. The only immune exposure information available for the cohort was CMV serostatus. Some IMGT-functional V segments, including TRBV6-2 and TRBV6-3, could not be distinguished by the 87-base-pair reads and were therefore excluded. A few of the identified cytomegalovirus-associated TCR beta chains were confirmed in vitro to be specific for cytomegalovirus antigens. In an earlier analysis of more than 500 of the donors, most TCR beta V segments appeared in productive rearrangements about 87% or about 30% of the time, broadly matching IMGT annotations. Most TCR sequences were seen in very few donors, while some public TCRs were found in many individuals. Most CMV-associated TCR beta chains appeared to be HLA-restricted in a later analysis, and the HLA associations seemed to be driven largely by CMV exposure. Compared with equally common non-associated chains, HLA-associated TCR beta chains in a later analysis were more clonally expanded and had lower generation probabilities. It was suggested by the authors that the approach could potentially be generalized to other disease states and immunological phenotypes. Compared with the 666-donor mean, donors in an Asian-associated ancestry cluster had fewer N-insertions in productive TCRs, according to a later genetic analysis. Linkage disequilibrium might explain the correlated functional status among segregating V segments, but an unknown experimental factor could not be ruled out. A later analysis found that TCR association rates varied across HLA loci, with DRB1 alleles showing the most associated TCRs and HLA-C alleles the fewest. The study listed around 160 TCR beta chains as associated with cytomegalovirus. This cohort had only TCR beta chains sequenced, and the lack of alpha or paired-chain data limited which features could be detected. The sequencing pipeline was judged likely to have produced a cluster of highly shared sequence variants as a technical artifact. The earlier analysis of nearly 600 of the donors excluded some 15 rarely observed V segments, including chromosome 9 orphons, because counts were too low. V-gene and J-gene trimming of TCR beta chains was associated with a missense DCLRE1C variant in a later genetic analysis, and the association was replicated in an independent cohort. Because HLA typing was missing for some donors at each locus, association tests included only the typed subset. Roughly uniform sequencing depth across donors was assumed in presence/absence analyses, although this assumption may not hold.

Including cysteine and phenylalanine, the CDR3 has 16 amino acids. Left in the record is the CDR3 DNA by itself, 48 bases read in frame from the first base. The germline V gene (reference sequence) gives CDR1 as SGHAT and CDR2 as FQDESV. Compared with germline, V lacks 4 bases and J lacks 1 base; bases without a gene match: 5. Preparation of the library involved the immunoSEQ multiplex PCR assay. For the multiplex PCR, a mixture combining 60 forward primers for TCR Vbeta segments and 13 reverse primers for TCR Jbeta segments was used. The CDR3 region of rearranged TCR beta genes was amplified from genomic DNA by a multiplex PCR assay. The Illumina HiSeq System was used to sequence the amplified TCR beta libraries as 87-base-pair reads. Concerning the study's data processing: A later analysis counted some 74 million unique TCR beta chains across the 550 to 700 repertoires, and roughly 11 million of these chains were shared by at least two donors. Raw reads were error-corrected and collapsed into unique sequences with a nearest-neighbor algorithm that merged closely related sequences to remove PCR and sequencing errors. Alignment of CDR3 sequences to IMGT reference sequences was used to assign V, D and J gene segments. For a sequence to be retained, at least a six-nucleotide match to both a V gene segment and a J gene segment was required. Rearrangements were called productive when the CDR3 lacked stop codons and stayed in frame with V and J; all others were non-productive. CDR3 was defined according to IMGT convention as the region running from the second conserved V-encoded cysteine to the conserved J-encoded phenylalanine. Sequences without an unambiguous match to a single V gene segment were excluded from the earlier analysis of about 600 of the donors. In an earlier analysis of approximately 590 of the donors, V segments were called functional above 56.7% productive rearrangements and were called segregating when the between-donor standard deviation exceeded 5%. A statistical classification framework was developed to diagnose cytomegalovirus status using the catalog of TCR beta chain sequences. V and J gene assignment, in a later analysis, came from comparing TCR nucleotide sequences with IMGT/GENE-DB human TR gene sequences. The TCRdist pipeline was used in a later analysis to assign CDR3 sequences and most-parsimonious VDJ recombination scenarios. In a later analysis, every TCR beta chain was defined by the combination of its CDR3 amino acid sequence and its V-gene family, and reads without a unique V-gene family were dropped. A later analysis removed over 500 highly shared, low-generation-probability nucleotide sequences to deal with suspected cross-contamination and a sequencing artifact. A later analysis calculated a clonal expansion index for each public chain from normalized within-repertoire ranks of inferred template counts. In a later analysis, generation probabilities were computed with a VDJ recombination model fitted to out-of-frame rearrangements, and the resulting probabilities were checked against IGoR. In a later analysis, hypergeometric tests were used to score TCR-TCR, TCR-HLA and TCR-CMV co-occurrence, with a repertoire-size bias correction applied to TCR pairs. A later analysis estimated false discovery rates by permuting HLA or CMV assignments 20 times. In a later analysis, co-occurring TCRs were grouped using DBSCAN, with TCRdist sequence similarity added in when clustering inside HLA-allele-positive subsets. Co-occurrence clustering excluded repertoires with fewer than 30,000 or more than 120,000 public chains, plus five with anomalous nucleotide sharing. Imported from immuneACCESS, the table was reduced by TCRdb to in-frame sequences with V and J called. These copies leave out some clones; in studies compared against another copy, an unresolved V gene accounts for under half, and the cause of the remainder is not known. That table supplies the V and J calls and clone size; D and trimming were determined from the DNA. The sample data list 75,000 to 100,000 clones, and roughly 73% of these were observed just once. Jointly, the top ten make up less than 4.5% of the sample.

The cohort was made up of 500 to 850 healthy bone marrow donors. All cohort members were sampled while nominally healthy, although unrecorded immune exposures were likely present. The donor tested CMV seronegative and was one of the 352 seronegative cohort members. A peripheral blood sample was provided by each donor, and peripheral blood mononuclear cells were used for TCR beta sequencing. The Qiagen DNeasy Blood Extraction Kit was used to extract genomic DNA from the blood cell samples. A remark on this clone: Its specific antigen is unknown. Base qualities were left out, and no much larger clone turns up one base away.

The chain links TRBV11-1 with TRBJ2-3; 10 central nucleotides agree with TRBD2. The specimen was PBMCs. This TCR was sampled from a man between 40 and 49 years old in good health and CMV-seronegative. The DNA sequence follows: TGTGCCAGCAGCTCCCTAGCGGGGGTGGGCACAGATACGCAGTATTTT. Its protein product is CASSSLAGVGTDTQYF.